These 24 T cell receptor beta chains share one sample of origin, sequenced in a study of blood T cell repertoires in COVID-19. Using immunoSEQ multiplex PCR, the repertoire was profiled, and TCRdb retains in-frame clones only, with some absent. The top ten hold around 1.6% of the sample, which has 250,000 to 400,000 clones, roughly 88% seen once. Sequencing was done on a sample of peripheral blood. These receptors originate from a woman in her thirties with COVID-19, enrolled during active disease.

This clone was picked up a small number of times. This rearrangement joins TRBV5-6 to TRBJ1-5; possibly TRBD1 for D (6 bases). The germline V gene encodes CDR1 SGHDT and CDR2 YYEEEE. Trimming took off 0 bases at V and 4 bases at J, with 14 bases between the two ends. The CDR3 has 16 residues. CDR3 protein: CASSLAGGRGNQPQHF. CDR3 nucleotides: TGTGCCAGCAGCTTGGCTGGGGGTAGGGGGAATCAGCCCCAGCATTTT.

The table lists this clone with a count of one. The CDR3 reads CASSPRGIDNQPQHF. The DNA of the CDR3 is TGTGCCAGCAGCCCCAGAGGGATAGACAATCAGCCCCAGCATTTT. This chain links TRBV7-8 with TRBJ1-5; D remains unclear. The V end was cut by 5 bases, the J end by 3 bases, with 14 bases between. There are 15 residues in the CDR3. Germline CDR1 SGHVS, CDR2 FQNEAQ.

CDR3 sequence (DNA): TGTGCCAGCACCTCGGCAGGGGGCCAAAATCAGCCCCAGCATTTT. Its translation is CASTSAGGQNQPQHF. This chain uses TRBV28 with TRBJ1-5; TRBD1 agrees at 8 bases. The V gene end was trimmed by 7 bases and the J gene end by 4 bases; junction bases not matched to a gene: 9. Germline CDR1 MDHEN, CDR2 SYDVKM. CDR3 size: 15 residues.

This clone was detected once. The chain is built from TRBV10-3 and TRBJ2-3, with TRBD1 matching 7 bases. The CDR3 is 15 residues long. The germline V gene encodes CDR1 ENHRY and CDR2 SYGVKD. J lost 2 bases, V lost 10 bases, and 12 bases had no gene match. CDR3 DNA sequence: TGTGCCAGCGGACAGGCCCAAGGGGACACAGATACGCAGTATTTT. This translates into CASGQAQGDTDTQYF.

Comments on this clone: Other DNA sequences in this specimen translate into the identical CDR3. This chain connects TRBV24-1 to TRBJ2-2, with a tentative D call TRBD1 (5 bases). V shed 0 bases and J shed 5 bases, with 12 bases lying between them. CDR3 length: 16 amino acids. From germline, CDR1 is KGHDR and CDR2 SFDVKD. The CDR3: CATSDLRGSRTGELFF. CDR3 bases: TGTGCCACCAGTGATTTGAGGGGTTCTCGTACCGGGGAGCTGTTTTTT.

The rearrangement links TRBV28 to TRBJ1-3, with 12 nucleotides matching TRBD1. The junction had 6 bases not matched to a gene; V was cut back by 6 bases and J by 0 bases. The CDR3 covers 17 residues. The germline gives CDR1 MDHEN, CDR2 SYDVKM. The CDR3 loop reads CASRGTGGLNSGNTIYF. CDR3 nucleotides: TGTGCCAGCAGGGGGACAGGGGGCCTCAACTCTGGAAACACCATATATTTT.

The sample holds a few counts of this clone. The V call is TRBV3-1 (or the pseudogene TRBV3-2), the J call TRBJ1-4; tentative D call: TRBD1 (6 bases). Germline V gene lookup returns CDR1 LGHDT and CDR2 YNNKEL (reference sequence). There are 14 residues in the CDR3. V dropped 4 bases and J dropped 3 bases, with 9 bases sitting between them. CDR3 protein: CASSPWTANEKLFF. The DNA of the CDR3 is TGTGCCAGCAGCCCCTGGACAGCTAATGAAAAACTGTTTTTT.

The rearrangement joins TRBV19 to TRBJ1-1; D remains unclear. The CDR3 runs 18 residues. Germline CDR1 is LNHDA and CDR2 is SQIVND (reference sequence). V was trimmed by 5 bases and J by 0 bases, leaving 22 bases between them. This CDR3 is CASSPDGLNSRMNTEAFF. CDR3 coding DNA: TGTGCCAGTAGTCCCGACGGACTGAACAGCAGAATGAACACTGAAGCTTTCTTT.

The chain employs TRBV6-1 and TRBJ2-7; TRBD1 might be the D (6 bases). CDR3 length equals 15 residues. The V gene's germline CDR1 is MNHNS and CDR2 SASEGT. Trimming pared 2 bases from V and 2 bases from J, leaving 13 bases between. CDR3 nucleotides: TGTGCCAGCAGTGAACGTCTCAGGGGCCCCTACGAGCAGTACGTC. It translates to CASSERLRGPYEQYV.

In this sample, this clone turned up once. The V gene is TRBV27, the J gene TRBJ1-2, with D perhaps TRBD1 (5 bases). Germline V gives CDR1 MNHEY, CDR2 SMNVEV (reference sequence). The CDR3 spans 12 residues. Trimming shortened V by 5 bases and J by 8 bases, and 12 bases separated the two germline ends. This chain's CDR3 is CASSTGGEGYTF. The CDR3 nucleotides read TGTGCCAGCAGTACCGGGGGGGAAGGCTACACCTTC.

The V call is TRBV5-6, the J call TRBJ1-2, with a tentative D call TRBD1 (6 bases). The CDR3 has 16 residues. Per the germline V gene, CDR1 is SGHDT and CDR2 is YYEEEE. V was clipped by 4 bases and J by 2 bases, with 18 bases between them. CDR3 nucleotides: TGTGCCAGCAGCCAACTGAAAGGGACATCGAACTATGGCTACACCTTC. Its protein product is CASSQLKGTSNYGYTF.

The chain employs TRBV5-5 and TRBJ2-6; 8 bases are a match to TRBD1. Germline lookup yields CDR1 SGHKS and CDR2 YYEKEE (reference sequence). The CDR3 sequence is 15 residues long. The V gene end was trimmed by 4 bases and the J gene end by 2 bases; junction bases not matched to a gene: 2. CDR3 protein: CASSQGAAGANVLTF. The CDR3 DNA is TGTGCCAGCAGCCAGGGGGCAGCTGGGGCCAACGTCCTGACTTTC.

Worth noting for this clone: A clone one base away is much larger, so this may be a read error. Other DNA sequences in this sample translate to the same CDR3. The chain couples TRBV18 to TRBJ1-4; TRBD1 matches at 10 bases. The length of the CDR3 is 14 residues. The germline V gene encodes CDR1 KGHSH and CDR2 LQKENI. The trim removed 3 bases at V and 5 bases at J, leaving 0 bases unmatched. The DNA of the CDR3 is TGTGCCAGCTCACCGGGACAGGGGAATGAAAAACTGTTTTTT. This codes for CASSPGQGNEKLFF. The full variable domain, in which reference TRBV18 and TRBJ1-4 provide the parts outside the CDR3, is NAGVMQNPRHLVRRRGQEARLRCSPMKGHSHVYWYRQLPEEGLKFMVYLQKENIIDESGMPKERFSAEFPKEGPSILRIQQVVRGDSAAYFCASSPGQGNEKLFFGSGTQLSVL.

The V call is TRBV18, the J call TRBJ2-1; 7 bases map to TRBD1. The CDR3 totals 15 residues. The V and J ends lost 6 bases and 5 bases, in that order; junction bases with no gene match: 10. The V gene's germline CDR1 is KGHSH and CDR2 LQKENI. DNA for the CDR3: TGTGCCAGCTCCCCCCTGACAGGGAACAACAATGAGCAGTTCTTC. Residues: CASSPLTGNNNEQFF.

The chain is built from TRBV5-1 and TRBJ1-6; a weak D match, TRBD1 (6 bases). This CDR3 has 15 amino acids. The germline gives CDR1 SGHRS, CDR2 YFSETQ. The germline V and J ends were trimmed by 9 bases and 7 bases, with 20 bases remaining between them. This CDR3 is CATARTVGLNSPLHF. The CDR3 coding sequence is TGCGCCACGGCGAGGACAGTAGGGCTCAATTCACCCCTCCACTTT.

The chain joins TRBV5-1 to TRBJ2-2, with D possibly TRBD1 on 6 matching bases. This CDR3 contains 15 residues. Trimming took off 4 bases at V and 4 bases at J, with 14 bases between the two ends. Germline CDR1 SGHRS, CDR2 YFSETQ. DNA of the CDR3: TGCGCCAGCAGCCCGGACAGAGCACCCACCGGGGAGCTGTTTTTT. Protein sequence: CASSPDRAPTGELFF.

The chain links TRBV13 to TRBJ1-1; a possible D gene is TRBD1 (5 bases). The germline V gene encodes CDR1 PRHDT and CDR2 FYEKMQ (reference sequence). CDR3 length: 15 residues. Trimming removed 5 bases from V and 3 bases from J, with 16 bases in between. Here the CDR3 DNA reads TGTGCCAGCAGCCCTCGCGCAGGGAGGCACACTGAAGCTTTCTTT. Translated, it gives CASSPRAGRHTEAFF.

The chain recombines TRBV4-1 with TRBJ2-7; 12 nucleotides match TRBD1. CDR1 MGHRA and CDR2 YSYEKL come from the germline V gene. The CDR3 is made up of 15 amino acids. V lost 4 bases, J lost 6 bases, and 7 bases stayed unmatched. The CDR3 nucleotides are TGCGCCAGCAGCCCAGGGGACAGGGGGCATGTCGAGCAGTACTTC. It is translated as CASSPGDRGHVEQYF.

The chain has TRBV10-1 and TRBJ2-5, with D perhaps matching TRBD1 (6 bases). CDR1 and CDR2 (germline): WNHNN, SYGVQD (reference sequence). This CDR3 spans 17 amino acids. Trimming pared 2 bases from V and 1 base from J, leaving 17 bases between. The CDR3 loop is CASSEPLSGHRQETQYF. The CDR3 nucleotides are TGCGCCAGCAGTGAGCCCCTATCGGGACACCGCCAAGAGACCCAGTACTTC.

The CDR3 bases are TGCGCCATGATCAGGGTCGGGGGCACCGGGGAGCTGTTTTTT. Amino acid sequence: CAMIRVGGTGELFF. This chain joins TRBV4-1 and TRBJ2-2; D is possibly TRBD2 (6 bases). Trimming cost V 10 bases and J 4 bases, with 16 bases left between them. The CDR3 is made up of 14 amino acids. Germline V gene sequence: CDR1 MGHRA, CDR2 YSYEKL.

This clone was recorded only once. V gene TRBV5-1 combines with J gene TRBJ2-5; TRBD2 matches at 7 bases. CDR3 length equals 13 residues. Trimming cost V 4 bases and J 2 bases; bases outside gene matches: 2. Germline V gives CDR1 SGHRS, CDR2 YFSETQ. The CDR3 nucleotides are TGCGCCAGCAGCGCCGGGGGGCAAGAGACCCAGTACTTC. Its protein is CASSAGGQETQYF.

The V and J genes are TRBV5-4 and TRBJ1-2; TRBD1 might be the D (6 bases). V lost 4 bases, J lost 8 bases, and 15 bases lay in between. This CDR3 has 13 amino acids. CDR1 is SGHNT and CDR2 is YYREEE in the germline V gene (reference sequence). The CDR3 bases are TGTGCCAGCAGCCCGACAGGTCTAGGGGGCTACACCTTC. Translated: CASSPTGLGGYTF.

The chain employs TRBV7-2 and TRBJ2-5; TRBD1 aligns across 8 bases. This CDR3 has 13 amino acids. V trimming: 7 bases; J trimming: 4 bases; junction bases outside the gene matches: 5. From germline, CDR1 is SGHTA and CDR2 FQGNSA. In DNA, the CDR3 is TGTGCCAGCAACCTACAGGGGGGAGAGACCCAGTACTTC. It translates to CASNLQGGETQYF.

The V and J genes are TRBV5-1 and TRBJ1-1, with 7 bases lining up with TRBD1. The CDR3 extends over 15 amino acids. In germline, CDR1 is SGHRS, CDR2 YFSETQ. V shed 4 bases and J 6 bases; nucleotides not matched to a gene: 12. Here the CDR3 reads CASSQLQGVGAEAFF. The CDR3 region has the DNA TGCGCCAGCAGCCAACTTCAGGGGGTCGGCGCTGAAGCTTTCTTT.